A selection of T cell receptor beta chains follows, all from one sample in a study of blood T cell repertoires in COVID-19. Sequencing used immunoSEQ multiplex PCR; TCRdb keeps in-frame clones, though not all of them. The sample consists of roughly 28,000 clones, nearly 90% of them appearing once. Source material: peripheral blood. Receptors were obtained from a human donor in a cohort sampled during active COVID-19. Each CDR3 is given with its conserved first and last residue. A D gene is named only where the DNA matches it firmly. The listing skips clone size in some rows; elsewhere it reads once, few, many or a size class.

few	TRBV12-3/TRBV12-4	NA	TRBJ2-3	TGTGCCAGCAGCCGCGCCAACCCGACAGTTAAGTATTTT	CASSRANPTVKYF
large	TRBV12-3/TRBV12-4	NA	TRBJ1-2	TGTGCCAGCTCAGAAAGGAGGGAAGACGGCTACACCTTC	CASSERREDGYTF
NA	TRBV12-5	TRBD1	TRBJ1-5	TGTGCTAGTGCCCCCGGGACAGGGGGCGGCCAGCCCCAGCATTTT	CASAPGTGGGQPQHF
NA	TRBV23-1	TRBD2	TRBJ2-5	TGCGCCAGTCCCTCTTTAGGGCGGGGGACTAGCGGGAGGCCGGGGGAGACCCAGTACTTC	CASPSLGRGTSGRPGETQYF
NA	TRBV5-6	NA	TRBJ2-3	TGTGCCAGCAGCTTGGGCCCGACTACCTCAAAAGATACGCAGTATTTT	CASSLGPTTSKDTQYF
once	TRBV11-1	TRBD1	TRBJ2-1	TGTGCCAGCACCTACAGGGGCGCCTACAATGAGCAGTTCTTC	CASTYRGAYNEQFF
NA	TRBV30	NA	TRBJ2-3	TGTGCCTACAAGATCCTGACAGATACGCAGTATTTT	CAYKILTDTQYF
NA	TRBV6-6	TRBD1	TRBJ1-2	TGTGCCAGCTCCAGAGGAGGGGGCAACTTTGGCTACACCTTC	CASSRGGGNFGYTF
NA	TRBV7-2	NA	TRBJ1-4	TGTGCCAGCAGCCGCCTGGGAGGTCCTAATGAAAAACTGTTTTTT	CASSRLGGPNEKLFF
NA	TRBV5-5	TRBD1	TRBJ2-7	TGTGCCAGCAGCCGGGACAGAGAATACGAGCAGTACTTC	CASSRDREYEQYF
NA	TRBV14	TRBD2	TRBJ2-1	TGTGCCAGCAGCCAAAGTAGAGCTAGCGGAAAGTTCTTC	CASSQSRASGKFF
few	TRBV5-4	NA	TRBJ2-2	TGTGCCAGCAGCTTCATACAGGGGAACACCGGGGAGCTGTTTTTT	CASSFIQGNTGELFF
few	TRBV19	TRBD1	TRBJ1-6	TGTGCCAGTAGTATAGTAGCACAGGGGGTCTCACCCCTCCACTTT	CASSIVAQGVSPLHF
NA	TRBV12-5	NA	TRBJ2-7	TGTGCTAGTGGTTTGCTGGACAGATCCTACGAGCAGTACTTC	CASGLLDRSYEQYF
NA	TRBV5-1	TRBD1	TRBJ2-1	TGCGCCAGCAGCTCTCCGGGACAGGGATACCTCTTC	CASSSPGQGYLF
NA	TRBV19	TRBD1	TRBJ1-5	TGTGCCAGTAGTATGGGACAGATTAGCAATCAGCCCCAGCATTTT	CASSMGQISNQPQHF
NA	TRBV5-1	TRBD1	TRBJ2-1	TGCGCCAGCAGCTTAAGACAGGGGGCCAGTATCTCCTACAATGAGCAGTTCTTC	CASSLRQGASISYNEQFF
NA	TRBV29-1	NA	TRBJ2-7	TGCAGCGTTGTCAGGGATCGAGGCTCCTACGAGCAGTACTTC	CSVVRDRGSYEQYF
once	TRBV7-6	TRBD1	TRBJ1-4	TGTGCCAGCAGCAAGGGACAGGGGAGGACTAATGAAAAACTGTTTTTT	CASSKGQGRTNEKLFF
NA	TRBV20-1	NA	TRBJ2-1	TGCAGTGCTAGTTTGTTGGCCGATGAGCAGTTCTTC	CSASLLADEQFF
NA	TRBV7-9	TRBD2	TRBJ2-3	TGTGCCAGCAGCTTAGGGCTAGCGGGGGCAGATACGCAGTATTTT	CASSLGLAGADTQYF
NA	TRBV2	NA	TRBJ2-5	TGTGCCAGCAGTGCTTTACTGGTCCAGACCCAGTACTTC	CASSALLVQTQYF
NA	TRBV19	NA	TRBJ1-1	TGTGCCAGTACCAGACAGGTTGGGACTGAAGCTTTCTTT	CASTRQVGTEAFF
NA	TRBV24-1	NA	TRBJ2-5	TGTGCCACCAGTGATTTTTTTTGTGGCGGGAAAGGAGGCCAAGAGACCCAGTACTTC	CATSDFFCGGKGGQETQYF
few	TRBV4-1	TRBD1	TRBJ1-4	TGCGCCAGCAGCCAAGGAGGGACAGGGGGCACTTGGGCCGAAAAACTGTTTTTT	CASSQGGTGGTWAEKLFF
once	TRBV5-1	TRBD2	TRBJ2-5	TGCGCCAGCAGCACCCTAGCGGGGGCGGGGGAGACCCAGTACTTC	CASSTLAGAGETQYF
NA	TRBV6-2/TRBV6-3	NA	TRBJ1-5	TGTGCCAGCAGTTCGACAGCTTATAGCAATCAGCCCCAGCATTTT	CASSSTAYSNQPQHF
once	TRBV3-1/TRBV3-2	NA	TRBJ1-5	TGTGCCAGCAGCCAAGCCACAGGGTCTCAGCCCCAGCATTTT	CASSQATGSQPQHF
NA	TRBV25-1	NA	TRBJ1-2	TGTGCCAGCAGTGAATATGAGAGGGAGGACTTTAACTATGGCTACACCTTC	CASSEYEREDFNYGYTF
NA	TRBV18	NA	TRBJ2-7	TGTGCCAGCTCCCCTGACTTCGGCTACGAGCAGTACTTC	CASSPDFGYEQYF
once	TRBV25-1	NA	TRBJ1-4	TGTGCCAGCAGTTACTGGACTGGCCATGAAAAACTGTTTTTT	CASSYWTGHEKLFF
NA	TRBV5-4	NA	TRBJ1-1	TGTGCCAGCAGCTCTTCGCCGGACAGAGGGGGAGAAGCTTTCTTT	CASSSSPDRGGEAFF
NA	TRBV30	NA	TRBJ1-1	TGTGCCTGGAGTTCGGCCCTAGGGAGGGCTTTCTTT	CAWSSALGRAFF
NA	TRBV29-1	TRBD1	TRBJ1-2	TGCAGCGTAGGGGACAGGGCGAACTATGGCTACACCTTC	CSVGDRANYGYTF
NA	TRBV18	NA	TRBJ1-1	TGTGCCAGCTCACCACTTCATCCGGGAGTGAACACTGAAGCTTTCTTT	CASSPLHPGVNTEAFF
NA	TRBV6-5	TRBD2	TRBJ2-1	TGTGCCAGCAGTTGGGGGGGGACTAGCGGGAACGAGCAGTTCTTC	CASSWGGTSGNEQFF
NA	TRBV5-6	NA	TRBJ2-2	TGTGCCAGCAGCTTTTCGAGGTTCTCGAACACCGGGGAGCTGTTTTTT	CASSFSRFSNTGELFF
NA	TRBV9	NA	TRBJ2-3	TGTGCCAGCAGCGCCAGCTGGGCAGGGGAGCCAGATACGCAGTATTTT	CASSASWAGEPDTQYF
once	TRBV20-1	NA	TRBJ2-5	TGCAGTGCTAGTGGGACCGGGGAAAAAACCCAGTACTTC	CSASGTGEKTQYF
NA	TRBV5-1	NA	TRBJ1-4	TGCGCCAGCAGGGCGATAGGACAGACGGGCCGAAGTGAAAAACTGTTTTTT	CASRAIGQTGRSEKLFF
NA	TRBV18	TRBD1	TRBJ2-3	TGTGCCAGCTCACCGGAAAGGACAGGGGTCACGCAGTATTTT	CASSPERTGVTQYF
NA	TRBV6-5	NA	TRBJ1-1	TGTGCCAGCCGTACCCAGGGATCGAACACTGAAGCTTTCTTT	CASRTQGSNTEAFF
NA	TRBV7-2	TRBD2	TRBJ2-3	TGTGCCAGCAGCAGAGGACTAGCGGGAGGGGGAAGATATACGCAGTATTTT	CASSRGLAGGGRYTQYF
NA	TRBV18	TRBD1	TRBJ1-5	TGTGCCAGCTCACCTCTCCCTAGGACAGGGAGGGATCAGCCCCAGCATTTT	CASSPLPRTGRDQPQHF
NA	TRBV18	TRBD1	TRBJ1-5	TGTGCCAGCTCACCATTCCCCAGGGGGGATCAGCCCCAGCATTTT	CASSPFPRGDQPQHF
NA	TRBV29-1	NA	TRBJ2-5	TGCAGCGTTGGCAGAGGGAATCAAGAGACCCAGTACTTC	CSVGRGNQETQYF
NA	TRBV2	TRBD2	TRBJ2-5	TGTGCCAGCAGTGTTGGGACTAGTGGTAGGGAGACCCAGTACTTC	CASSVGTSGRETQYF
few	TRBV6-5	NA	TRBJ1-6	TGTGCCAGCAGTAATCAGGGTTATAATTCACCCCTCCACTTT	CASSNQGYNSPLHF